Each of the 14 T cell receptor beta chains below was sequenced from the same sample in a study of preoperative IRX-2 immunotherapy in early breast cancer. TCRdb's copy holds only in-frame clones and misses some; the assay was immunoSEQ multiplex PCR. The sample yields about 28,000 clones, about four fifths seen once. Sample treatment: preoperative locoregional IRX-2 cytokine immunotherapy. Sampling was carried out from a patient treated with IRX-2 immunotherapy. These receptors were collected from a human donor with breast cancer.

This clone was observed a handful of times. This chain links TRBV6-8 with TRBJ2-3; perhaps TRBD2 as D (6 bases). Germline CDR1 MNHGY, CDR2 SAAAGT. V was shortened by 10 bases and J by 6 bases, with 20 bases between the two germline ends. CDR3 length: 14 residues. CDR3: CAILSEGGGDTQYF. The CDR3, as DNA: TGTGCCATCCTGAGTGAGGGTGGAGGGGATACGCAGTATTTT.

This rearrangement joins TRBV11-3 to TRBJ2-3, with D possibly TRBD1 on 5 matching bases. The V end was cut by 1 base, the J end by 4 bases, with 9 bases between. Germline-derived CDR1 and CDR2 are SGHNT and YENEEA. The CDR3 totals 14 residues. This chain's CDR3 is CASSLGGRADTQYF. Written as DNA, the CDR3 is TGTGCCAGCAGCTTAGGGGGCAGGGCAGATACGCAGTATTTT.

This chain connects TRBV6-8 to TRBJ2-3; TRBD1 aligns across 8 bases. V dropped 5 bases and J dropped 2; count of bases not matched to a gene: 6. The CDR3 extends over 15 amino acids. CDR1 and CDR2 from the germline V gene are MNHGY and SAAAGT. Here the CDR3 reads CASSDVTGVTDTQYF. The CDR3 coding sequence is TGTGCCAGCAGTGATGTGACAGGGGTCACAGATACGCAGTATTTT.

The genes are TRBV19 and TRBJ1-5; D is perhaps TRBD1 (5 bases). The V gene's germline CDR1 is LNHDA and CDR2 SQIVND (reference sequence). The length of the CDR3 is 14 residues. V gave up 3 bases and J gave up 3 bases, with 9 bases separating them. The CDR3: CASSIQGPNQPQHF. The CDR3 nucleotides read TGTGCCAGTAGTATTCAGGGCCCCAATCAGCCCCAGCATTTT. Supplemented by reference TRBV19 and TRBJ1-5, the full variable domain reads DGGITQSPKYLFRKEGQNVTLSCEQNLNHDAMYWYRQDPGQGLRLIYYSQIVNDFQKGDIAEGYSVSREKKESFPLTVTSAQKNPTAFYLCASSIQGPNQPQHFGDGTRLSIL.

There are a few counts of this clone. This rearrangement joins TRBV11-3 to TRBJ2-4; D is uncertain. Trimming removed 3 bases at V and 7 bases at J, with 16 bases between. The CDR3 is 15 residues long. CDR1 and CDR2 (germline): SGHNT, YENEEA. In DNA, the CDR3 is TGTGCCAGCAGCTTTGGGCAGTCCACCGGTAACATTCAGTACTTC. Residues: CASSFGQSTGNIQYF.

This clone was counted a few times. The V and J genes are TRBV30 and TRBJ2-5; either TRBD1 or TRBD2 may fit D (6 bases each). Trimming removed 2 bases from V and 5 bases from J, with 18 bases in between. CDR3 length: 15 residues. The V gene's germline CDR1 is GTSNPN and CDR2 SVGIG (reference sequence). This CDR3 reads CAWSSWGASRETQYF. In nucleotides, the CDR3 is TGTGCCTGGAGTTCCTGGGGGGCTAGCAGGGAGACCCAGTACTTC.

V gene TRBV7-5 combines with J gene TRBJ2-7; TRBD1 is the table's D call and was not checked against the DNA. TRBV7-5 is classified as a pseudogene. This CDR3 has 14 residues. The CDR3 here is CASSWGQVRYEQYF. In DNA form, the CDR3 reads TGTGCCAGCAGCTGGGGACAGGTCCGTTACGAGCAGTACTTC.

This chain joins TRBV7-1 and TRBJ2-3; 10 bases match TRBD2. TRBV7-1 is noted as an ORF with a role that remains uncertain. V gave up 5 bases and J gave up 2 bases; unmatched junction bases: 16. CDR3 length: 19 amino acids. The CDR3 loop reads CASSARGGAGGRDTDTQYF. The CDR3 DNA reads as TGTGCCAGCAGCGCCCGGGGAGGAGCGGGGGGGCGGGACACAGATACGCAGTATTTT.

The V gene is TRBV12-5, the J gene TRBJ2-2; maybe TRBD1 (6 bases). Germline V gene lookup returns CDR1 LGHNT and CDR2 FRNRAP. The CDR3 has 13 amino acids. Between the trimmed V and J ends, which lost 6 bases and 2 bases, there was a span of 7 bases. The DNA for the CDR3 is TGTGCTAGTGGCAGGGGTAACACCGGGGAGCTGTTTTTT. Translated: CASGRGNTGELFF. Filled out from reference TRBV12-5 and TRBJ2-2, the complete variable domain reads DARVTQTPRHKVTEMGQEVTMRCQPILGHNTVFWYRQTMMQGLELLAYFRNRAPLDDSGMPKDRFSAEMPDATLATLKIQPSEPRDSAVYFCASGRGNTGELFFGEGSRLTVL.

The V call is TRBV18, the J call TRBJ2-7, with D tentatively TRBD2 (5 bases). V lost 1 base and J 5 bases, leaving 9 bases between the germline ends. Germline loops: CDR1 KGHSH, CDR2 LQKENI. This CDR3 contains 13 residues. In DNA, the CDR3 is TGTGCCAGCTCACCACAGACCGGGGACGAGCAGTACTTC. Amino acids: CASSPQTGDEQYF.

This clone has a handful of counts. V usage is TRBV11-3 and J usage is TRBJ2-7; TRBD1 aligns across 7 bases. Losses at the gene ends were 5 bases for V and 0 bases for J; bases not matched to a gene: 10. In germline, CDR1 is SGHNT, CDR2 YENEEA. This CDR3 spans 16 amino acids. The CDR3 nucleotides are TGTGCCAGCAGCCATATCACAGGGGACGGCTCCTACGAGCAGTACTTC. This sequence encodes CASSHITGDGSYEQYF.

This clone was counted once. The chain employs TRBV15 and TRBJ2-1; 11 bases line up with TRBD2. Germline assignment: CDR1 LNHNV and CDR2 YYDKDF (reference sequence). Trimming took 4 bases from V and 4 from J; bases not matched to a gene: 3. CDR3 length: 15 amino acids. CDR3 sequence: CATSTLAGGYNEQFF. CDR3 in DNA: TGTGCCACCAGCACCCTAGCGGGAGGTTACAATGAGCAGTTCTTC.

The chain couples TRBV6-7 to TRBJ1-1, with a weak D call TRBD1 (5 bases). TRBV6-7 is placed among ORFs of uncertain function. The CDR3 contains 11 residues. V lost 6 bases and J 7 bases, leaving 9 bases between the germline ends. The CDR3: CASRAGIEAFF. The CDR3 coding sequence is TGTGCCAGCAGGGCAGGGATTGAAGCTTTCTTT.

This clone has a single count. The rearrangement joins TRBV6-8 to TRBJ2-3; D may be TRBD2 (5 bases). The CDR3 covers 13 residues. The germline gives CDR1 MNHGY, CDR2 SAAAGT. Trimming took 7 bases from V and 5 from J, leaving 13 bases between them. Written as DNA, the CDR3 is TGTGCCAGCAAAGGTTACCGGGGAGATACGCAGTATTTT. Translation: CASKGYRGDTQYF.